The 14 T cell receptor beta chains in this list originate from one sample, sequenced in a study of T cell repertoires in cytomegalovirus infection. TCRdb recomputed calls from the reads with MiXCR, one row per CDR3 protein. The sample lists approximately 300,000 distinct CDR3 sequences, 20% to 25% occurring once. For these TCRs, the target antigens are not known. The starting material was cultured PBMCs, obtained from culture after CMV antigen stimulation. The receptors shown here come from a human donor in good health (CMV status not recorded). Some clones in this sample may be carry-over from other donors' samples.

V gene TRBV6-2 or TRBV6-3 combines with J gene TRBJ2-1; D possibly uses TRBD1 or TRBD2 (5 bases each). With 8 bases removed from V and 0 bases from J, the gap between germline ends came to 17 bases. CDR1 is MNHEY and CDR2 is SVGEGT in the germline V gene. The CDR3 is 16 residues long. The chain's CDR3 is CASGTRGGSSYNEQFF. The CDR3 DNA is TGTGCCAGCGGAACTCGTGGGGGAAGCTCCTACAATGAGCAGTTCTTC.

The sample holds many counts of this clonotype. This chain uses TRBV7-2 with TRBJ2-4; unclear D gene. Germline V lookup: CDR1 SGHTA, CDR2 FQGNSA. V lost 1 base to trimming and J lost 0 bases, with 7 bases between them. The CDR3 covers 15 residues. DNA for the CDR3: TGTGCCAGCAGCTTAGACGGATTAGCCAAAAACATTCAGTACTTC. Translation: CASSLDGLAKNIQYF. The whole variable domain, filled in from reference TRBV7-2 and TRBJ2-4, reads GAGVSQSPSNKVTEKGKDVELRCDPISGHTALYWYRQSLGQGLEFLIYFQGNSAPDKSGLPSDRFSAERTGGSVSTLTIQRTQQEDSAVYLCASSLDGLAKNIQYFGAGTRLSVL.

The chain couples TRBV6-2 or TRBV6-3 to TRBJ1-1; D is perhaps TRBD1 (5 bases). The CDR3 sequence is 16 residues long. The germline V gene has CDR1 MNHEY and CDR2 SVGEGT. V lost 7 bases to trimming and J lost 1 base, with 19 bases between them. The CDR3 spells CASNPFTGGKNTEAFF. DNA for the CDR3: TGTGCCAGCAACCCCTTTACGGGGGGAAAGAACACTGAAGCTTTCTTT.

The V and J genes are TRBV3-1 and TRBJ2-3, with 12 nucleotides matching TRBD2. The germline V gene has CDR1 LGHDT and CDR2 YNNKEL (reference sequence). The CDR3 extends over 16 amino acids. Trimming cost V 3 bases and J 6 bases; bases outside gene matches: 7. The CDR3 coding sequence is TGTGCCAGCAGCCATAGACTAGCGGGAGTTGCGGATACGCAGTATTTT. It yields the protein CASSHRLAGVADTQYF.

The chain carries TRBV4-1 and TRBJ2-3; 10 nucleotides agree with TRBD2. The germline CDR1 and CDR2 sequences are MGHRA and YSYEKL. The V segment lost 8 bases and the J segment 4 bases; nucleotides outside the gene matches: 6. CDR3 length: 14 residues. The CDR3 loop reads CASGPSGRPDTQYF. Written as DNA, the CDR3 is TGCGCCAGCGGGCCTAGCGGGAGACCAGATACGCAGTATTTT.

V is TRBV15 and J is TRBJ2-1, with 8 bases fitting TRBD2. Germline V gives CDR1 LNHNV, CDR2 YYDKDF (reference sequence). This CDR3 comprises 17 residues. Trimming cost V 0 bases and J 3 bases; bases outside gene matches: 7. The CDR3 spells CATSRDLAGGNYNEQFF. CDR3 bases: TGTGCCACCAGCAGAGATTTGGCGGGAGGAAACTACAATGAGCAGTTCTTC.

At least ten counts were recorded for this clonotype. V and J are TRBV5-8 and TRBJ2-1; no definite D call. The CDR3 sequence is 15 residues long. V lost 5 bases and J lost 0, with 12 bases in between. CDR1 and CDR2 from the germline V gene are SGHTS and YDEGEE. The CDR3 coding sequence is TGTGCCAGCAGTCCTGGGGTAAGCTCCTACAATGAGCAGTTCTTC. This encodes CASSPGVSSYNEQFF.

This clonotype occurred many times. The V and J genes are TRBV7-2 and TRBJ2-3, with 9 bases aligning to TRBD2. The CDR3 is 15 amino acids. The germline V gene has CDR1 SGHTA and CDR2 FQGNSA. The ends lost 5 bases at V and 8 bases at J; junction bases unmatched: 11. The CDR3 is CASSATREGQGTQYF. CDR3 DNA sequence: TGTGCCAGCAGCGCTACGCGGGAGGGGCAGGGTACGCAGTATTTT.

This clonotype has ten or more counts. The chain couples TRBV7-2 to TRBJ2-3; 7 nucleotides match TRBD1. V trimming: 5 bases; J trimming: 6 bases; junction bases outside the gene matches: 11. Germline CDR1 and CDR2: SGHTA and FQGNSA. This CDR3 contains 15 residues. CDR3 DNA: TGTGCCAGCAGCCCGATGACAGGGCTTGGGGATACGCAGTATTTT. Protein: CASSPMTGLGDTQYF.

This clonotype was seen a few times. The V call is TRBV27, the J call TRBJ1-6; perhaps TRBD1 as D (5 bases). The CDR3 totals 13 residues. CDR1 is MNHEY and CDR2 is SMNVEV in the germline V gene (reference sequence). V lost 6 bases and J 8 bases, leaving 11 bases between the germline ends. The CDR3 DNA sequence: TGTGCCAGCAGGGGGGGGTTATATTCACCCCTCCACTTT. Translated: CASRGGLYSPLHF.

Concerning this clonotype itself: This may come from a read error, since a much larger clone is one base off. The rearrangement uses TRBV7-3 and TRBJ2-3, with unresolved D. This CDR3 contains 13 residues. CDR1 is SGHTA, CDR2 FQGTGA, per germline. V was pared by 0 bases and J by 6 bases, with 7 bases between. CDR3 amino acids: CASSLTVVDTQYF. CDR3 DNA: TGTGCCAGCAGCTTAACAGTCGTTGATACGCAGTATTTT. The whole variable domain, filled in from reference TRBV7-3 and TRBJ2-3, reads GAGVSQTPSNKVTEKGKYVELRCDPISGHTALYWYRQSLGQGPEFLIYFQGTGAADDSGLPNDRFFAVRPEGSVSTLKIQRTERGDSAVYLCASSLTVVDTQYFGPGTRLTVL.

This clonotype was seen a few times. The genes are TRBV11-2 and TRBJ2-7, with 11 bases aligning to TRBD2. After removal of 3 bases from V and 6 bases from J, the junction contained 10 bases not matched to a gene. This CDR3 spans 16 amino acids. Germline CDR1 is SGHAT and CDR2 is FQNNGV. Written as DNA, the CDR3 is TGTGCCAGCAGCTTTAATTCAGTAGCGGGGGGGATCGAGCAGTACGTC. The encoded protein is CASSFNSVAGGIEQYV.

This clonotype was seen a single time. The chain is built from TRBV6-1 and TRBJ2-7; a possible D gene is TRBD2 (6 bases). Germline V CDR1 and CDR2: MNHNS, SASEGT. The CDR3 sequence is 14 residues long. V was clipped by 6 bases and J by 3 bases, with 15 bases between them. CDR3 protein: CASSPGEAGYEQYV. The CDR3, as DNA: TGTGCCAGCAGCCCGGGGGAGGCGGGCTACGAGCAGTACGTC.

In its sample, this clonotype was seen a few times. The chain carries TRBV30 and TRBJ2-7; possible D gene TRBD1, 7 bases. The CDR3 has 14 residues. V gave up 2 bases and J gave up 4 bases, with 15 bases separating them. Germline V gives CDR1 GTSNPN, CDR2 SVGIG (reference sequence). The CDR3 protein is CAWSLAGGFYEQYF. The DNA for the CDR3 is TGTGCCTGGAGTCTGGCAGGGGGGTTTTACGAGCAGTACTTC.